Listed below are T cell receptor beta chains from one sample, sequenced in a study of control samples from healthy donors and cancer patients. Sequencing used immunoSEQ multiplex PCR; TCRdb keeps in-frame clones, though not all of them. The sample shows about 150,000 clones, approximately 94% of them seen only once. The sample was blood. These receptor sequences come from a woman aged 18 to 35 in good health. Each CDR3 is given with its conserved first and last residue.

J gene	V gene	CDR3 protein
TRBJ2-5	TRBV3-1/TRBV3-2	CASSQLTDRETQYF
TRBJ1-1	TRBV15	CATSRDRTGAGTEAFF
TRBJ2-7	TRBV3-1/TRBV3-2	CASSRGQGTDEQYF
TRBJ1-1	TRBV19	CASSIGLGPPMNTEAFF
TRBJ1-1	TRBV3-1/TRBV3-2	CASSHGREEAFF
TRBJ1-2	TRBV23-1	CASSQEGATEGYTF
TRBJ2-1	TRBV7-3	CASSIGGYNEQFF
TRBJ2-5	TRBV5-1	CASSLGPQGGNQETQYF
TRBJ2-1	TRBV24-1	CATSEYNSYNEQFF
TRBJ2-1	TRBV7-2	CASSRDGYYNEQFF
TRBJ1-5	TRBV6-4	CASSDSRGRIGQPQHF
TRBJ2-5	TRBV20-1	CSASAAGGGETQYF
TRBJ2-6	TRBV19	CASRRQAGANVLTF
TRBJ1-5	TRBV5-6	CASSLRQGASNQPQHF
TRBJ1-2	TRBV18	CASSPGTGDYGYTF
TRBJ1-5	TRBV2	CASSDIIRGEEPQHF
TRBJ1-2	TRBV6-1	CASSEAQLYGYTF
TRBJ1-1	TRBV29-1	CSVGRDASRNTEAFF
TRBJ2-7	TRBV6-1	CASSEGYEQYF
TRBJ2-3	TRBV15	CATSYRGLTTDTQYF
TRBJ2-7	TRBV27	CASSFGAGAGEQYF
TRBJ1-1	TRBV28	CASSFRGRASFF
TRBJ2-7	TRBV9	CASSPGTGGSYEQYF
TRBJ1-1	TRBV3-1/TRBV3-2	CASSQVPGVSEAFF
TRBJ1-5	TRBV7-2	CASSLARGAGNQPQHF
TRBJ2-3	TRBV28	CASSFLTSSRGAQYF
TRBJ2-7	TRBV11-2	CASSFGHGVVYEQYF
TRBJ1-4	TRBV7-8	CASSPNRAFNEKLFF
TRBJ2-7	TRBV12-3/TRBV12-4	CASRNRESYEQYF